This TCR beta chain derives from a study of blood T cells in healthy people across ages. V dropped 2 bases and J dropped 1 base, with 7 bases sitting between them. The CDR3 is 14 residues long. Per the germline V gene, CDR1 is MNHEY and CDR2 is SVGEGT. General study results and limits: Relative to aged donors, long-lived donors carried more naive CD4+ cells and displayed higher diversity.

For the second PCR, which ran for about 7 to 12 cycles, a sample-barcoded 5' primer and a J-beta primer mix were used. Sequencing of every sample gave 3 million or more CDR3-containing paired-end reads. One entry per CDR3 protein, called by TCRdb with MiXCR from the 5' RACE reads. The data show some 700,000 distinct CDR3 sequences, over 20% seen once. This clonotype occurred a few times. Antigen unknown. Individuals who donated were healthy Caucasians from Russia aged 6 to 90. The sequenced sample was blood. The chain carries TRBV6-2 or TRBV6-3 and TRBJ2-3; D gene ambiguous. The TCR sequence derives from a man aged 70 or older in good health. CDR3 sequence reads: CASSYVGGTDTQYF. The CDR3 region has the DNA TGTGCCAGCAGTTACGTTGGGGGCACAGATACGCAGTATTTT.